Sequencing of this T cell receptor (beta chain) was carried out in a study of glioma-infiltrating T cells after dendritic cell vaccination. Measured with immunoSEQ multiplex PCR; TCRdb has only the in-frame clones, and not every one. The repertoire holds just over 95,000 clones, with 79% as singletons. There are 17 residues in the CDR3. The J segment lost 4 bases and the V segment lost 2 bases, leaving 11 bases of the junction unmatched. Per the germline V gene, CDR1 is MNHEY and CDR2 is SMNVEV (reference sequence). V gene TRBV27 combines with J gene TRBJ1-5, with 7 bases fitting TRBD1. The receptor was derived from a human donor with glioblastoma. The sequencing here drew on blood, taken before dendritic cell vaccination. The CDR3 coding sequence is TGTGCCAGCAGTTTAAGGGGGCCCCCGTGGGAAAATCAGCCCCAGCATTTT. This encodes CASSLRGPPWENQPQHF.